The clone carrying this T cell receptor (beta chain) was counted at least ten times. Germline V gives CDR1 SGHRS, CDR2 YFSETQ. The CDR3 spans 13 residues. The V gene lost 0 bases and the J gene lost 2 bases, with 5 bases spanning the gap. The data stem from a study of T cells after yellow fever vaccination. TCRdb recomputed calls from the 5' RACE reads with MiXCR, one row per CDR3 protein. The sample lists approximately 580,000 distinct CDR3 sequences, around 17% occurring once. The chain combines TRBV5-1 with TRBJ2-5; D remains unclear. Sequences were derived from PBMCs, sampled about 5 days after the first yellow fever vaccination. The receptor was derived from a man younger than 35 who received the YFV17D yellow fever vaccine. Here the CDR3 reads CASSLALQETQYF. The CDR3 coding sequence is TGCGCCAGCAGCTTGGCACTACAAGAGACCCAGTACTTC. Supplemented by reference TRBV5-1 and TRBJ2-5, the full variable domain reads KAGVTQTPRYLIKTRGQQVTLSCSPISGHRSVSWYQQTPGQGLQFLFEYFSETQRNKGNFPGRFSGRQFSNSRSEMNVSTLELGDSALYLCASSLALQETQYFGPGTRLLVL.